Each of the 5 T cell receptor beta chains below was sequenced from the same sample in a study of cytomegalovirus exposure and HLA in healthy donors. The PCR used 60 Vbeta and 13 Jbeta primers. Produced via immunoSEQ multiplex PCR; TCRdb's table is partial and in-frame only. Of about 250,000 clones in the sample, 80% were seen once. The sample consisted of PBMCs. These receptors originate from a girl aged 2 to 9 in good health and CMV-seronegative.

The CDR3 sequence: CASSLGSSGMGELFF. As DNA, the CDR3 is TGTGCCAGCAGCTTAGGGAGTAGCGGGATGGGGGAGCTGTTTTTT. This chain connects TRBV7-8 to TRBJ2-2, with 8 positions matching TRBD2. V shed 1 base, J shed 8 bases, and the junction held 6 bases outside the gene matches. The CDR3 extends over 15 amino acids. The germline gives CDR1 SGHVS, CDR2 FQNEAQ.

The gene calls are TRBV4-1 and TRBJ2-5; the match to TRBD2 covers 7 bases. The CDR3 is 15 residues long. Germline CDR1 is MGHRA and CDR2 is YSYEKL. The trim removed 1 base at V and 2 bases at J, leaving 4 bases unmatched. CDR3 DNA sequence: TGCGCCAGCAGCCAAGCTAGCGGAACGCAAGAGACCCAGTACTTC. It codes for CASSQASGTQETQYF.

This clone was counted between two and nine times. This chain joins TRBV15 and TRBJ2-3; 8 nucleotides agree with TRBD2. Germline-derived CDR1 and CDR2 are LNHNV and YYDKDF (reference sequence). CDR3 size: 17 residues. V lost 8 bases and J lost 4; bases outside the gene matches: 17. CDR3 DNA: TGTGCCACCGAACCGGGACTAGGGGAATTTCTTGCAGATACGCAGTATTTT. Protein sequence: CATEPGLGEFLADTQYF.

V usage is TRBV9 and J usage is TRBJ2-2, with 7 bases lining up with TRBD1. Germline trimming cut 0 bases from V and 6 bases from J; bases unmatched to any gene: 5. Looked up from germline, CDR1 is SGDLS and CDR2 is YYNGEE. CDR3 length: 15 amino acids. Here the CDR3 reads CASSVVWQGAGELFF. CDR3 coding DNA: TGTGCCAGCAGCGTAGTTTGGCAGGGGGCCGGGGAGCTGTTTTTT.

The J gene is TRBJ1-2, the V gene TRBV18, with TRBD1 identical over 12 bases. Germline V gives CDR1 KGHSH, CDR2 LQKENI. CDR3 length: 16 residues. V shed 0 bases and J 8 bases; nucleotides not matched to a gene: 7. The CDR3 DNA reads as TGTGCCAGCTCACCACCGTCCGGGACAGGGGGCCGCGGCTACACCTTC. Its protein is CASSPPSGTGGRGYTF.